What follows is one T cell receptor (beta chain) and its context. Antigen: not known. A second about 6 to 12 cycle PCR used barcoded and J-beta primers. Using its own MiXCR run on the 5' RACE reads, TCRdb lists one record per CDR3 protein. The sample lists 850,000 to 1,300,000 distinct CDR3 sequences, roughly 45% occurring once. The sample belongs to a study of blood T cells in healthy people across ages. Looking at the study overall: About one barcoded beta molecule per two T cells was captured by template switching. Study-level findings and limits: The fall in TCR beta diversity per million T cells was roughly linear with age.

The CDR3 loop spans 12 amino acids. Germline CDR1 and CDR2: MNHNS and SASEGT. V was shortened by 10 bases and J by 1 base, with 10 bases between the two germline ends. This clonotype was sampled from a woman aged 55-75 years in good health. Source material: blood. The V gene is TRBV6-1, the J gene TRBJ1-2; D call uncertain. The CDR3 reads CATQRDNYGYTF. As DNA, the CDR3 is TGTGCCACCCAGCGGGATAACTATGGCTACACCTTC.